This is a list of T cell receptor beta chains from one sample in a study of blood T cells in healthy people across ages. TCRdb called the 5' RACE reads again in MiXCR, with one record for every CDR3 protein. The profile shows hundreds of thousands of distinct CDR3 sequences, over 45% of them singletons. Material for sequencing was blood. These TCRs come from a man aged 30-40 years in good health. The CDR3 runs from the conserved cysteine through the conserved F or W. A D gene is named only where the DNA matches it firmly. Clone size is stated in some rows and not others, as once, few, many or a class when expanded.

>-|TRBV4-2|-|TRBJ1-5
TGTGCCAGCAGCCCCCGGGCGGGGGACAATCAGCCCCAGCATTTT
CASSPRAGDNQPQHF
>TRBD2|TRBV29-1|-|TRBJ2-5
TGCAGCGTTGCTCCGCAGGGAGCGGGGGAGACCCAGTACTTC
CSVAPQGAGETQYF
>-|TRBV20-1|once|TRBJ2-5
TGCAGTGCTGGGGACGACCAACCGGGTGAGACCCAGTACTTC
CSAGDDQPGETQYF
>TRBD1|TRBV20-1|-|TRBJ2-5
TGCAGTGCTTGGGACAGGGACGAGACCCAGTACTTC
CSAWDRDETQYF
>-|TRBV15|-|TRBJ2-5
TGTGCCACCAGCAGAGGGGCGAACCAAGAGACCCAGTACTTC
CATSRGANQETQYF
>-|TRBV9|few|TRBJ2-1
TGTGCCAGCAGCGCAATCGACCCTTACAAGCAGTTCTTC
CASSAIDPYKQFF
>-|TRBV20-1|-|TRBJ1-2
TGCAGTGCTAGAGTAGGGGTTAACTATGGCTACACCTTC
CSARVGVNYGYTF
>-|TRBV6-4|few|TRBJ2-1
TGTGCCAGCAGTGACTCTTTCGGAAGCTCCTACAATGAGCAGTTCTTC
CASSDSFGSSYNEQFF
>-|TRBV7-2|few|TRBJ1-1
TGTGCCAGCAGCCCCGGGGCGGGTATTGAAGCTTTCTTT
CASSPGAGIEAFF
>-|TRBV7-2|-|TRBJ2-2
TGTGCCAGCACCCAGTTAGCGAACACCGGGGAGCTGTTTTTT
CASTQLANTGELFF
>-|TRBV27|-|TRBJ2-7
TGTGCCAGCAGTGGTAATGGACTGGGTAGAACCCAGTACTTC
CASSGNGLGRTQYF
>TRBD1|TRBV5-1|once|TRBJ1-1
TGCGCCAGCAGCTTACAGGGGGAGGACACTGAAGCTTTCTTT
CASSLQGEDTEAFF
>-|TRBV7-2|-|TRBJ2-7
TGTGCCAGCAGCTCCTCTCACGGCCCCGCTACCTACGAGCAGTACTTC
CASSSSHGPATYEQYF
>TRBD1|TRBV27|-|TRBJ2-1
TGTGCCAGCGGCTCTTCAGGGGGCTATGAGCAGTTCTTC
CASGSSGGYEQFF